This T cell receptor (beta chain) originates from a study of Graves' ophthalmopathy and Graves' hyperthyroidism. The TCR beta CDR3 regions underwent amplification from RNA transcripts. Second-round multiplex PCR came after first-round RT-PCR with HTBI primers. TCRdb re-called the multiplex PCR reads with MiXCR, one entry per CDR3 protein. The table lists roughly 400,000 distinct CDR3 sequences, about 15% of them singletons. V lost 7 bases, J lost 2 bases, and 21 bases lay in between. This CDR3 contains 16 residues. Germline V CDR1 and CDR2: MDHEN, SYDVKM. In its sample, this clonotype was seen many times.

The V gene is TRBV28, the J gene TRBJ2-7, with D perhaps given as TRBD1 or TRBD2 (5 bases each). This sequence was found in an adult woman with stable Graves' hyperthyroidism. Input material: peripheral blood. The CDR3 is CASNSLGGMEAYEQYF. The CDR3, as DNA: TGTGCCAGCAACAGCCTTGGGGGAATGGAAGCCTACGAGCAGTACTTC.